The entry below gives a single TCR beta chain sequence along with its context. No antigen is known for it. This CDR3 comprises 14 residues. Per the germline V gene, CDR1 is MNHEY and CDR2 is SVGAGI. Trimming at V came to 6 bases and at J to 6 bases, leaving 6 bases not matched to a gene. Study processing details: Junction-only sequences without quality scores came from ImmunoSEQ, so filtering differed. Using immunoSEQ multiplex PCR, the repertoire was profiled, and TCRdb retains in-frame clones only, with some absent. V and J calls and clone size are copied from that table; D and trimming were computed from the DNA. The sample gives roughly 2.2 million clones, 90% to 95% of which show up once; about 0.37% is in the top ten. The data belong to a study of shared clonotypes between healthy human individuals. Overall study findings and caveats: Represented diversity, genetic and exposure-history alike, was limited by few donors.

There were no recent acute infections or vaccinations among the donors, who were healthy HIV-negative adults. The sample taken for sequencing was naive CD4+ T cells from PBMCs. The sample's subset: CD45RA+ positively selected. The source is a man aged 18-30 years in good health. Some clones in this sample may be carry-over from other donors' samples. The genes are TRBV6-5 and TRBJ2-3, with 10 bases that match TRBD2. CDR3 nucleotides: TGTGCCAGCAGGCCGGGACTAGCGATGGATACGCAGTATTTT. Translated, it gives CASRPGLAMDTQYF.